Shown below are 15 T cell receptor beta chains from a single sample sequenced in a study of cytomegalovirus exposure and HLA in healthy donors. Use of 60 Vbeta and 13 Jbeta primers characterized the PCR. Produced via immunoSEQ multiplex PCR; TCRdb's table is partial and in-frame only. The sample includes about 130,000 clones, 73% of them seen just once. The sample comprised PBMCs. These receptors came from a man aged 55 to 69 in good health and CMV-seropositive.

This clone turned up a few times. The chain carries TRBV13 and TRBJ2-5, with 9 bases lining up with TRBD2. The CDR3 runs to 17 residues. J gave up 5 bases and V 5 bases, and 15 bases lay outside the gene matches. Germline CDR1 and CDR2: PRHDT and FYEKMQ (reference sequence). CDR3 sequence reads: CASSLSPGGGGGETQYF. CDR3 DNA sequence: TGTGCCAGCAGCCTCTCCCCCGGCGGGGGGGGTGGGGAGACCCAGTACTTC.

The chain employs TRBV28 and TRBJ2-3; TRBD2 matches 9 bases. The CDR3 has 20 amino acids. After removal of 8 bases from V and 8 bases from J, the junction contained 29 bases not matched to a gene. Germline V gives CDR1 MDHEN, CDR2 SYDVKM. This CDR3 is CASSRPKRASGVVAVFTQYF. CDR3 sequence (DNA): TGTGCCAGCTCCCGCCCCAAACGGGCTAGCGGGGTTGTGGCCGTGTTTACGCAGTATTTT.

The rearrangement joins TRBV16 to TRBJ2-7, with D possibly being TRBD2 (5 bases). V shed 4 bases and J shed 1 base, with 11 bases lying between them. CDR1 is KGHSY, CDR2 FQNENV, per germline. This CDR3 has 14 residues. CDR3 amino acids: CASSPQRSSYEQYF. CDR3 coding DNA: TGTGCCAGCAGCCCACAGCGGTCATCCTACGAGCAGTACTTC.

This clone occurred once. J is TRBJ2-2 and V is TRBV6-1, with TRBD1 matching over 7 bases. The CDR3 has 17 residues. The V and J ends lost 2 bases and 7 bases, in that order; junction bases with no gene match: 13. Germline loops: CDR1 MNHNS, CDR2 SASEGT. CDR3 nucleotides: TGTGCCAGCAGTGAATTCGTAGGGGGCGCGCGGAGCGGGGAGCTGTTTTTT. It yields the protein CASSEFVGGARSGELFF.

This sequence joins TRBV29-1 and TRBJ2-7; no firm D call. This CDR3 is 10 amino acids long. CDR1 is SQVTM, CDR2 ANQGSEA, per germline. Trimming left V 0 bases short and J 5 bases short, with 2 bases between. The CDR3 loop reads CSVEDNEQYF. In DNA, the CDR3 is TGCAGCGTTGAAGACAACGAGCAGTACTTC.

This chain connects TRBV4-2 to TRBJ1-3, with 7 bases identical to TRBD1. Germline V CDR1 and CDR2: LGHNA, YNFKEQ. The junction had 7 bases not matched to a gene; V was cut back by 0 bases and J by 8 bases. The CDR3 has 15 amino acids. CDR3 in amino acids: CASSQEEGGRDTIYF. DNA for the CDR3: TGTGCCAGCAGCCAAGAAGAAGGGGGCCGGGACACCATATATTTT.

This clone was recorded a few times. V is TRBV5-1 and J is TRBJ1-2; TRBD1 matches at 11 bases. CDR3 size: 18 residues. Germline V gene lookup returns CDR1 SGHRS and CDR2 YFSETQ. The junction had 15 bases not matched to a gene; V was cut back by 2 bases and J by 6 bases. DNA of the CDR3: TGCGCCAGCAGCTTATCTCGGGACAGGGGGGTCGTTGGGAATGGCTACACCTTC. As protein: CASSLSRDRGVVGNGYTF.

V and J are TRBV28 and TRBJ1-2; the D gene is possibly TRBD1 (6 bases). The ends were cut back, 6 bases at V and 2 bases at J, with 10 bases in the middle. The germline V gene has CDR1 MDHEN and CDR2 SYDVKM. The CDR3 covers 13 residues. CDR3 bases: TGTGCCAGCAGAATACAGGGAAACTATGGCTACACCTTC. As protein: CASRIQGNYGYTF.

CDR3 loop: CASSRIWDCTMEQYF. In DNA form, the CDR3 reads TGTGCCAGCAGCCGTATATGGGACTGTACGATGGAGCAGTACTTC. The chain uses TRBV21-1 and TRBJ2-7; the D segment call TRBD2 is taken from the table without a DNA check. TRBV21-1 is marked as a pseudogene. This CDR3 is 15 amino acids long.

V gene TRBV2 combines with J gene TRBJ2-2; D is unresolved. The V end was cut by 3 bases, the J end by 2 bases, with 7 bases between. Germline CDR1 reads SNHLY; CDR2 reads FYNNEI. This CDR3 has 14 residues. The DNA for the CDR3 is TGTGCCAGCAGTGACAATAGTAACACCGGGGAGCTGTTTTTT. The encoded protein is CASSDNSNTGELFF.

This clone was observed a few times. One junction end does not reproduce the germline sequence, and a read error may be involved. This chain joins TRBV7-7 and TRBJ2-7; D unresolved. CDR3 length: 13 residues. Germline loops: CDR1 SSHAT, CDR2 FNYEAQ (reference sequence). The CDR3 nucleotides are TGTGCTAGCAGCTTAGGACCCGCGGCCGAGCAGTACTTC. Translated: CASSLGPAAEQYF.

The chain links TRBV5-1 to TRBJ2-5, with a tentative D call TRBD2 (6 bases). Trimming took off 1 base at V and 7 bases at J, with 14 bases between the two ends. The CDR3 has 14 residues. The germline CDR1 and CDR2 sequences are SGHRS and YFSETQ. The chain's CDR3 is CASSLNSGALTQYF. Written as DNA, the CDR3 is TGCGCCAGCAGCTTGAATAGCGGCGCTCTGACCCAGTACTTC.

CDR3 nucleotides: TGTGCCAGCACCCCCGGGACAGCGAACACCGGGGAGCTGTTTTTT. Translating gives CASTPGTANTGELFF. The chain uses TRBV2 and TRBJ2-2, with TRBD1 identical over 7 bases. The CDR3 sequence is 15 residues long. Germline V gives CDR1 SNHLY, CDR2 FYNNEI. The V gene end was trimmed by 7 bases and the J gene end by 0 bases; junction bases not matched to a gene: 5.

The gene calls are TRBV6-1 and TRBJ1-5, with D maybe TRBD1 (5 bases). The germline V gene encodes CDR1 MNHNS and CDR2 SASEGT. CDR3 length equals 14 residues. V was trimmed by 7 bases and J by 7 bases, leaving 17 bases between them. CDR3 residues: CASTMGGVRQPQHF. The CDR3 nucleotides are TGTGCCAGCACTATGGGGGGGGTTCGGCAGCCCCAGCATTTT.

The chain combines TRBV4-1 with TRBJ2-7; D perhaps matches TRBD1 (5 bases). The length of the CDR3 is 16 residues. V shed 4 bases and J shed 1 base, with 17 bases lying between them. The V gene's germline CDR1 is MGHRA and CDR2 YSYEKL. The CDR3 region is CASSRGTQSGSYEQYF. The CDR3 region has the DNA TGCGCCAGCAGCCGGGGAACACAATCAGGGTCCTACGAGCAGTACTTC.